Listed below are T cell receptor beta chains from one sample, sequenced in a study of blood T cell repertoires in COVID-19. Assay used: immunoSEQ multiplex PCR; TCRdb lists only in-frame clones, some missing. Here the sample spans approximately 280,000 clones, 75% to 90% being singletons. Sequenced input: peripheral blood. These receptor sequences come from a woman in her sixties or seventies with acute or convalescent COVID-19. CDR3s include the opening cysteine and the closing phenylalanine or tryptophan.

TRBJ2-3 | TRBV7-2 | CASSLTSGDTDTQYF
TRBJ1-2 | TRBV6-5 | CASNPRGGNGYTF
TRBJ2-5 | TRBV18 | CASSQGSKETQYF
TRBJ2-7 | TRBV9 | CASSPRGGQQYF
TRBJ1-4 | TRBV30 | CAVPTGSTNEKLFF
TRBJ1-5 | TRBV6-5 | CASSLSENQPQHF
TRBJ1-4 | TRBV7-2 | CASSATRSTNEKLFF
TRBJ2-1 | TRBV2 | CAHTRGLAGPVYNEQFF
TRBJ2-5 | TRBV7-9 | CASSSRDRGKETQYF
TRBJ1-2 | TRBV19 | CASSAGTFYGYTF
TRBJ2-3 | TRBV29-1 | CSITGTGGTDTQYF
TRBJ2-2 | TRBV5-1 | CASSAVGLTNTGELFF
TRBJ2-4 | TRBV18 | CASSPGQGYKNIQYF
TRBJ1-4 | TRBV30 | CAWTDSYNEKLFF
TRBJ1-2 | TRBV18 | CASSPTGQGYGYTF
TRBJ2-7 | TRBV5-1 | CASSSTGAFYEQYF
TRBJ2-3 | TRBV3-1/TRBV3-2 | CASSSSQGADTQYF
TRBJ2-1 | TRBV5-1 | CASSFDRAYNEQFF
TRBJ1-6 | TRBV4-1 | CASSQSTGRDSPLHF